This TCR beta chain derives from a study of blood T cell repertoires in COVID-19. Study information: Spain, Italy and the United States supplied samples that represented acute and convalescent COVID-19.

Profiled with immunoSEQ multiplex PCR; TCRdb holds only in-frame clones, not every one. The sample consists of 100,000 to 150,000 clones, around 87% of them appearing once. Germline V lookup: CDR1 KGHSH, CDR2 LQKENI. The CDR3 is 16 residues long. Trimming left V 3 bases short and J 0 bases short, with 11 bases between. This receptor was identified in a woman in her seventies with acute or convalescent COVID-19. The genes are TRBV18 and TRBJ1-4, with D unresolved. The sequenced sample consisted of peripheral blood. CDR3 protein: CASSPMGSATNEKLFF. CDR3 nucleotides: TGTGCCAGCTCACCCATGGGCAGTGCAACTAATGAAAAACTGTTTTTT.